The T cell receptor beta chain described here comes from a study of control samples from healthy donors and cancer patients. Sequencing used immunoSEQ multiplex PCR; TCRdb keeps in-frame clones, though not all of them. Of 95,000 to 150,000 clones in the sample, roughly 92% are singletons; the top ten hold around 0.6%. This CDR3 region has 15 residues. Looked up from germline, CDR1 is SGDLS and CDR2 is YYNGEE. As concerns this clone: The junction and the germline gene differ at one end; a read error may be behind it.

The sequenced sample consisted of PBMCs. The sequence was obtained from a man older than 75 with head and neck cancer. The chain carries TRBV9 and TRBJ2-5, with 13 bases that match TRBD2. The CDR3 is CARSVGGLAGETQYF. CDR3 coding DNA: TGTGCCCGCAGCGTAGGGGGACTAGCGGGGGAGACCCAGTACTTC.